This TCR beta chain appears in the sequencing data of a study of T cell changes during pregnancy in multiple sclerosis. Assay used: immunoSEQ multiplex PCR; TCRdb lists only in-frame clones, some missing. Among about 100,000 clones listed, roughly 90% were seen once. Per germline, CDR1 MNHEY and CDR2 SVGAGI. V shed 5 bases, J shed 6 bases, and the junction held 7 bases outside the gene matches. CDR3 size: 14 residues. The source is a female donor with multiple sclerosis, enrolled in a pregnancy study. V usage is TRBV6-5 and J usage is TRBJ1-5; TRBD1 aligns across 7 bases. The sample in question was peripheral blood, obtained after pregnancy. The CDR3 loop reads CASSPGDRFQPQHF. CDR3 DNA: TGTGCCAGCAGTCCGGGGGACAGATTTCAGCCCCAGCATTTT.